This TCR beta chain was captured by sequencing in a study of PD-1 blockade in classical Hodgkin lymphoma. Time point indicated: cycle 4 day 1 (C4D1), after around six weeks of nivolumab. Each patient relapsed following autologous stem cell transplantation, and prior brentuximab vedotin exposure differed. Produced via immunoSEQ multiplex PCR; TCRdb's table is partial and in-frame only. The profile shows roughly 52,000 clones, about nine tenths of them singletons. V trimming: 6 bases; J trimming: 3 bases; junction bases outside the gene matches: 5. In germline, CDR1 is MNHEY, CDR2 SMNVEV (reference sequence). This CDR3 is built from 13 residues.

The sequence derives from a human donor with classical Hodgkin lymphoma. The chain is built from TRBV27 and TRBJ2-7; 7 bases are a match to TRBD1. The sequences come from peripheral blood mononuclear cells (PBMCs), collected before the fourth cycle of nivolumab. The chain's CDR3 is CASSPDRFYEQYF. The DNA for the CDR3 is TGTGCCAGCAGCCCGGACAGGTTCTACGAGCAGTACTTC.